This is a list of T cell receptor beta chains from one sample in a study of blood T cell repertoires in COVID-19. Assay used: immunoSEQ multiplex PCR; TCRdb lists only in-frame clones, some missing. Here the sample spans approximately 190,000 clones, around 80% being singletons. Sequencing was performed on peripheral blood. These receptors all stem from a man younger than 40 with active or convalescent COVID-19. CDR3s include the opening cysteine and the closing phenylalanine or tryptophan. D genes are given only for firm matches. Clone sizes are given selectively: once, few, many, or a class where the clone is expanded.

V gene	D gene	J gene	clone size	CDR3 DNA	CDR3 protein
TRBV7-2	.	TRBJ1-1	.	TGTGCCAGCAGCTTTCAGGGGACCCTGAACACTGAAGCTTTCTTT	CASSFQGTLNTEAFF
TRBV29-1	TRBD2	TRBJ2-1	few	TGCAGCGTTCAAGCGGGAGATGGGGATGAGCAGTTCTTC	CSVQAGDGDEQFF
TRBV5-6	TRBD1	TRBJ2-3	.	TGTGCCAGCAGCTATCCGGGACAGGGGAGCGATACGCAGTATTTT	CASSYPGQGSDTQYF
TRBV10-1	TRBD1	TRBJ1-1	.	TGCGCCAGCAGTGAGGGGACAGGCCTCCCAATGAACACTGAAGCTTTCTTT	CASSEGTGLPMNTEAFF
TRBV7-2	TRBD2	TRBJ2-2	.	TGTGCCAGCAACCTCGGACTAGCGGCTACCGGGGAGCTGTTTTTT	CASNLGLAATGELFF
TRBV15	TRBD2	TRBJ2-3	.	TGTGCCACCAGCAGAGGTGGGGGGGGTGCACTTTTAGCGGATACGCAGTATTTT	CATSRGGGGALLADTQYF
TRBV7-8	TRBD1	TRBJ1-1	once	TGTGCCAGCAGCTACTCGGGACAGGGAATAGAAGCTTTCTTT	CASSYSGQGIEAFF
TRBV19	TRBD1	TRBJ1-1	.	TGTGCCAGTAGCCAACCGGGACAGCTGAACACTGAAGCTTTCTTT	CASSQPGQLNTEAFF
TRBV21-1	.	TRBJ2-3	.	TGTGCCAGCAGCCCTCACGGAGACAAGGCGAACCGGGGTGAGCCGCAGTATTTT	CASSPHGDKANRGEPQYF
TRBV4-3	.	TRBJ1-4	.	TGCGCCAGCAGCCAAGAATTCGGGCAGGGTTATGAAAAACTGTTTTTT	CASSQEFGQGYEKLFF
TRBV6-5	.	TRBJ1-3	.	TGTGCCAGCAGTTACACAGAAGGTGGAAACACCATATATTTT	CASSYTEGGNTIYF
TRBV2	TRBD1	TRBJ1-3	.	TGTGCCAGCAGTCCCACAGGGGGCTGGAACACCATATATTTT	CASSPTGGWNTIYF
TRBV30	TRBD2	TRBJ2-1	.	TGTGCCTGGAGTGGACTAGCGGGAGTAGGCGAGCAGTTCTTC	CAWSGLAGVGEQFF
TRBV27	.	TRBJ1-1	.	TGTGCCAGCAGTGTGGACAGCGGAACTGAAGCTTTCTTT	CASSVDSGTEAFF
TRBV11-2	.	TRBJ2-1	.	TGTGCCAGCGGGGGGGCGCTTAACAATGAGCAGTTCTTC	CASGGALNNEQFF
TRBV21-1	.	TRBJ1-3	.	TGTGCCAGCAGCCTGGCCAGGCGCTCTGGAAACACCATATATTTT	CASSLARRSGNTIYF
TRBV29-1	.	TRBJ2-1	few	TGCAGCGCTACGCGAGCGAGCTCCTACAATGAGCAGTTCTTC	CSATRASSYNEQFF
TRBV5-1	TRBD2	TRBJ2-1	few	TGCGCCAGCGGCGAATTCGGGGGGAGCTCCTACAATGAGCAGTTCTTC	CASGEFGGSSYNEQFF
TRBV6-5	.	TRBJ1-1	.	TGTGCCAGCAGTTACTCGGGGGACATCGGTACGGCTGAAGCTTTCTTT	CASSYSGDIGTAEAFF
TRBV24-1	TRBD2	TRBJ2-1	.	TGTGCCACCAGTGCCGGACTAGCGGGGGGCCGGACTGACAATGAGCAGTTCTTC	CATSAGLAGGRTDNEQFF
TRBV5-5	TRBD1	TRBJ1-1	.	TGTGCCAGCAGCTCCGGACAGGAGAACACTGAAGCTTTCTTT	CASSSGQENTEAFF
TRBV23-1	TRBD2	TRBJ2-5	.	TGCGCCAGCAGTCAATCTGGACTAGCGGGAGGGCCTCAAGAGACCCAGTACTTC	CASSQSGLAGGPQETQYF
TRBV11-3	TRBD2	TRBJ2-1	few	TGTGCCAGCAGCTTAGGTAGCGGGGGGACCTACAATGAGCAGTTCTTC	CASSLGSGGTYNEQFF
TRBV5-8	.	TRBJ1-5	.	TGTGCCAGCAGCCCGAGACAGGGCAATCAGCCCCAGCATTTT	CASSPRQGNQPQHF
TRBV11-2	TRBD2	TRBJ2-1	.	TGTGCCAGCAGCTTAGTTCTCGGACTAGCCAATGAGCAGTTCTTC	CASSLVLGLANEQFF
TRBV28	TRBD1	TRBJ1-5	.	TGTGCCAGCAGCCCTACAGGGGTGGCCTTCAGCAATCAGCCCCAGCATTTT	CASSPTGVAFSNQPQHF
TRBV5-1	TRBD1	TRBJ1-6	.	TGCGCCAGCAGCTTGGGGACAGGCCCCGAGTCCTCACCCCTCCACTTT	CASSLGTGPESSPLHF
TRBV19	.	TRBJ1-1	few	TGTGCCAGTAGTATTGGGGCTGGCACTGAAGCTTTCTTT	CASSIGAGTEAFF
TRBV28	TRBD1	TRBJ2-2	.	TGTGCCAGCAGCCCGTATAGGGGGCTTACCGGGGAGCTGTTTTTT	CASSPYRGLTGELFF
TRBV3-1/TRBV3-2	TRBD1	TRBJ1-4	.	TGTGCCAGCAGCGGGACAGGGTACGAAAAACTGTTTTTT	CASSGTGYEKLFF
TRBV30	TRBD1	TRBJ2-7	once	TGTGCCTGGACCAGACCGGGACAGGGGGGGGTGGAGCAGTACTTC	CAWTRPGQGGVEQYF
TRBV30	.	TRBJ2-3	.	TGTGCCTGGAGTGTACTGGAGGGAGTGGGCACAGATACGCAGTATTTT	CAWSVLEGVGTDTQYF
TRBV6-5	.	TRBJ2-1	once	TGTGCCAGCAGTTACTCGGCAGACTACAATGAGCAGTTCTTC	CASSYSADYNEQFF
TRBV28	TRBD1	TRBJ1-2	.	TGTGCCAGCAGTTTGGGGTACGGGACAGCAACGAACTATGGCTACACCTTC	CASSLGYGTATNYGYTF
TRBV7-8	.	TRBJ1-5	.	TGTGCCAGCAGCCGTACGGGCCCCCCGGGGCAGCCCCAGCATTTT	CASSRTGPPGQPQHF
TRBV4-2	TRBD2	TRBJ2-5	.	TGTGCCAGCAGCCAAGATCCCACTAGCGGGGGAGAGACCCAGTACTTC	CASSQDPTSGGETQYF
TRBV7-2	.	TRBJ1-1	.	TGTGCCAGCAGCTTAGGGGGGGGTATTAACACTGAAGCTTTCTTT	CASSLGGGINTEAFF
TRBV12-2	.	TRBJ2-6	.	TGTGCAGCATCAGGGTGGGACACTGGGGCCAACGTCCTGACTTTC	CAASGWDTGANVLTF
TRBV19	TRBD2	TRBJ2-5	.	TGTGCCAGTAGTAGGTTCGCCGGGACTAACCAAGAGACCCAGTACTTC	CASSRFAGTNQETQYF
TRBV9	.	TRBJ2-4	.	TGTGCCAGCAGCCCAGAGGGGGGAGGGGCTACCAAAAACATTCAGTACTTC	CASSPEGGGATKNIQYF
TRBV30	.	TRBJ2-1	.	TGTGCCTCCCTTGGCCCCCGGAGCTCCTACAATGAGCAGTTCTTC	CASLGPRSSYNEQFF
TRBV24-1	TRBD1	TRBJ1-2	.	TGTGCCACCAGTGACATAACAGGGGGAAAAGACTATGGCTACACCTTC	CATSDITGGKDYGYTF
TRBV5-1	TRBD1	TRBJ1-1	.	TGCGCCAGCAGTTTTACAGGGGGCCCCCAGCCTGAAGCTTTCTTT	CASSFTGGPQPEAFF
TRBV28	TRBD1	TRBJ1-5	.	TGTGCCAGCAGGACTGGACAGGGCAATCAGCCCCAGCATTTT	CASRTGQGNQPQHF
TRBV9	TRBD1	TRBJ2-1	.	TGTGCCAGCAGCGTAGGGACAGGGGAACTAGGTGAGCAGTTCTTC	CASSVGTGELGEQFF
TRBV6-5	TRBD1	TRBJ1-1	.	TGTGCCAGCAGTTACGCGACAGGGGGCATGACTGAAGCTTTCTTT	CASSYATGGMTEAFF
TRBV19	TRBD1	TRBJ1-1	.	TGTGCCAGTAGTATAGGGGGATGGACAGGAACGCCGAACACTGAAGCTTTCTTT	CASSIGGWTGTPNTEAFF
TRBV30	.	TRBJ1-5	.	TGTGCCTGGAGTGACAGAAATCAGCCCCAGCATTTT	CAWSDRNQPQHF
TRBV9	.	TRBJ2-2	.	TGTGCCAGCAGCCCTACTCCAGGGCTGTCCGGCACCGGGGAGCTGTTTTTT	CASSPTPGLSGTGELFF
TRBV18	.	TRBJ2-3	.	TGTGCCAGCTCCCCGCAGAGCACAGATACGCAGTATTTT	CASSPQSTDTQYF
TRBV4-2	.	TRBJ1-1	.	TGTGCCAGCAGCCAAGATTCGTGGGCTCAAGAAGCTTTCTTT	CASSQDSWAQEAFF
TRBV6-5	.	TRBJ1-2	few	TGTGCCAGCAGCCGCCCGGACAGATCTCAGGGCTACACCTTC	CASSRPDRSQGYTF
TRBV30	TRBD2	TRBJ2-7	few	TGTGCCTGGAGTCCGCTAGCGGGTCGTATGTACTTC	CAWSPLAGRMYF